Here is one TCR beta chain with its context. The data were taken from a study of T cell changes during pregnancy in multiple sclerosis. The CDR3 length is 15 residues. Trimming left V 3 bases short and J 3 bases short, with 15 bases between. Germline CDR1 reads SGHAT; CDR2 reads FQNNGV. The table came from immunoSEQ multiplex PCR; TCRdb's copy has only in-frame clones and leaves some out. The table includes about 44,000 clones, roughly 92% detected once. The chain combines TRBV11-2 with TRBJ2-7; perhaps TRBD1 as D (6 bases). The sample taken for sequencing was peripheral blood. The receptor was derived from a female donor with multiple sclerosis, enrolled in a pregnancy study. CDR3 sequence (DNA): TGTGCCAGCAGCTTCTCCCAGGGGTCGGGCTACGAGCAGTACTTC. Translation gives CASSFSQGSGYEQYF. Filled out from reference TRBV11-2 and TRBJ2-7, the complete variable domain reads EAGVAQSPRYKIIEKRQSVAFWCNPISGHATLYWYQQILGQGPKLLIQFQNNGVVDDSQLPKDRFSAERLKGVDSTLKIQPAKLEDSAVYLCASSFSQGSGYEQYFGPGTRLTVT.